The clone carrying this TCR beta chain was counted at least ten times. What it binds is unknown. The length of the CDR3 is 11 residues. CDR1 and CDR2 from the germline V gene are SQVTM and ANQGSEA. Trimming left V 4 bases short and J 3 bases short, with 3 bases between. The sample comes from a study of T-cell memory formation after mild COVID-19. Study results and caveats: What remained unconfirmed was the SARS-CoV-2 specificity of second-wave clones peaking on day 37. Pre-infection memory showed some responding clones, and this suggested that cross-reactive memory joined.

TCRdb re-derived calls from the 5' RACE reads in MiXCR, one entry per CDR3 protein. This table has fewer than 250,000 distinct CDR3 sequences, around 25% appearing once. The V gene is TRBV29-1, the J gene TRBJ2-2; D is ambiguous. Specimen: PBMCs or a T cell subset sorted from them (not recorded which). This clonotype was sampled from an adult woman who had mild COVID-19 (a few samples of this study predate the infection). Cell type and time point are not known. DNA for the CDR3: TGCAGCGTTGCCGACACCGGGGAGCTGTTTTTT. Translated: CSVADTGELFF.